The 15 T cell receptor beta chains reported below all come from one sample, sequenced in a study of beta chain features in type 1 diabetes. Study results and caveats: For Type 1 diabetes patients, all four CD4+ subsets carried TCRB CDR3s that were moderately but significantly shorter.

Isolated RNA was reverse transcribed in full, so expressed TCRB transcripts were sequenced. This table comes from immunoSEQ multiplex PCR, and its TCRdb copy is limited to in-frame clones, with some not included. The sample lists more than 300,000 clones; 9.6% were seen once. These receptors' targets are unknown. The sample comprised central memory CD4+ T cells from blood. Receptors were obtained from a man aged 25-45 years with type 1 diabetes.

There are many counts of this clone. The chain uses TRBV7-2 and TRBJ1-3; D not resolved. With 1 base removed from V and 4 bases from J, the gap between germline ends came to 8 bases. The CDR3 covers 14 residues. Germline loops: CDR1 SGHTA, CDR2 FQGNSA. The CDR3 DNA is TGTGCCAGCAGCTTAGGCCCCGGGGGAAACACCATATATTTT. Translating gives CASSLGPGGNTIYF.

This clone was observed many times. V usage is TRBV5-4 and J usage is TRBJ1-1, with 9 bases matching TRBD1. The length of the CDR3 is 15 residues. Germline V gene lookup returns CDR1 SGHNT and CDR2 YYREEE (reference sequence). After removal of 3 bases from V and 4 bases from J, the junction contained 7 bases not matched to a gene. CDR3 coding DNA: TGTGCCAGCAGCTCAAAACAGGGGGCGCGCACTGAAGCTTTCTTT. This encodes CASSSKQGARTEAFF.

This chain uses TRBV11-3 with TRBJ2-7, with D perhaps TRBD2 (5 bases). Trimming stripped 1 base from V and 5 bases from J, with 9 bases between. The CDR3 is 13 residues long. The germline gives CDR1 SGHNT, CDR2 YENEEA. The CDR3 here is CASSLGLANEQYF. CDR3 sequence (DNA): TGTGCCAGCAGCTTAGGGCTAGCTAACGAGCAGTACTTC. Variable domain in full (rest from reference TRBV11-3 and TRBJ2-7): EAGVVQSPRYKIIEKKQPVAFWCNPISGHNTLYWYLQNLGQGPELLIRYENEEAVDDSQLPKDRFSAERLKGVDSTLKIQPAELGDSAVYLCASSLGLANEQYFGPGTRLTVT.

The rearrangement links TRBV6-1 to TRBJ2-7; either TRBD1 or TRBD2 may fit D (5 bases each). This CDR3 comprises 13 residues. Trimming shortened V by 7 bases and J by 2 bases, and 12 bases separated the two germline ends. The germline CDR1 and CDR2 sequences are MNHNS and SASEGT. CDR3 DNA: TGTGCCAGCATGAGGGGATCAGCCTACGAGCAGTACTTC. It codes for CASMRGSAYEQYF.

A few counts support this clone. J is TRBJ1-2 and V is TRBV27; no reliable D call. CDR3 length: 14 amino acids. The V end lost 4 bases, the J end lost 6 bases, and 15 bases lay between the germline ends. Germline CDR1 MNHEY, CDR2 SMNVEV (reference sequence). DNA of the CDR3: TGTGCCAGCAGTTCCTTAGTGAGGGCGGATGGCTACACCTTC. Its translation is CASSSLVRADGYTF.

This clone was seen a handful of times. The CDR3 protein is CASRTGRGEQFF. The CDR3 DNA is TGTGCCAGCAGGACAGGGAGGGGTGAGCAGTTCTTC. The chain employs TRBV6-1 and TRBJ2-1; D is possibly TRBD1 or TRBD2 (7 bases each). The length of the CDR3 is 12 residues. The germline gives CDR1 MNHNS, CDR2 SASEGT. Trimming stripped 6 bases from V and 9 bases from J, with 12 bases between.

The CDR3 sequence is CASSAGTSVRSDTQYF. In nucleotides, the CDR3 is TGCGCCAGCAGCGCCGGGACTAGCGTAAGGTCAGATACGCAGTATTTT. The chain combines TRBV5-1 with TRBJ2-3; 10 nucleotides line up with TRBD2. The CDR3 runs to 16 residues. The V gene end was trimmed by 4 bases and the J gene end by 4 bases; junction bases not matched to a gene: 9. Germline V gives CDR1 SGHRS, CDR2 YFSETQ.

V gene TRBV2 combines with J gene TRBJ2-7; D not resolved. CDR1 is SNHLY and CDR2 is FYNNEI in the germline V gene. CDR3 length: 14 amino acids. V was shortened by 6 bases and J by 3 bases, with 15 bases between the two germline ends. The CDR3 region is CASRAERVFYEQYF. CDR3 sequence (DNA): TGTGCCAGCAGGGCAGAAAGAGTGTTCTACGAGCAGTACTTC.

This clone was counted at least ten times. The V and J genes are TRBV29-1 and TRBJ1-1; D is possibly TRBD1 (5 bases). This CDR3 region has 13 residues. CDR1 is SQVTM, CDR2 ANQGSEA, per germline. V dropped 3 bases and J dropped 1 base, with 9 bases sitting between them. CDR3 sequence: CSVESTGNTEAFF. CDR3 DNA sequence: TGCAGCGTTGAGTCAACAGGGAACACTGAAGCTTTCTTT.

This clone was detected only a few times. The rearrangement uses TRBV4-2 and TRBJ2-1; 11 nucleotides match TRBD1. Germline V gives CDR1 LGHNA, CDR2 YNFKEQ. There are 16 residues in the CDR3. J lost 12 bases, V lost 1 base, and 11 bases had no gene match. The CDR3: CASSQVALDRGLGQFF. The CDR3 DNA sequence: TGTGCCAGCAGCCAAGTCGCATTGGACAGGGGGCTTGGGCAGTTCTTC.

The CDR3 DNA is TGTGCCAGCAGCTTAGTAGGACTAGCGGGAGGTCCTCGCGAGCAGTACTTC. It specifies CASSLVGLAGGPREQYF. The rearrangement uses TRBV7-9 and TRBJ2-7; 14 bases align to TRBD2. Germline V gives CDR1 SEHNR, CDR2 FQNEAQ (reference sequence). Germline trimming cut 1 base from V and 6 bases from J; bases unmatched to any gene: 8. The CDR3 contains 17 residues.

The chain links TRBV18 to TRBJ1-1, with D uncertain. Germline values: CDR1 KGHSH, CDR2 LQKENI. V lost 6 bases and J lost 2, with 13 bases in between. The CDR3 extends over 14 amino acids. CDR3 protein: CASSDTALNTEAFF. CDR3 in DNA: TGTGCCAGCTCCGACACGGCCCTTAACACTGAAGCTTTCTTT.

The CDR3 here is CASSLKGLADEQFF. The CDR3 DNA reads TGTGCCAGCAGCTTAAAGGGACTAGCGGATGAGCAGTTCTTC. The chain joins TRBV7-2 to TRBJ2-1; 11 nucleotides match TRBD2. The CDR3 is 14 amino acids. Germline CDR1 reads SGHTA; CDR2 reads FQGNSA. The V and J ends lost 2 bases and 8 bases, in that order; junction bases with no gene match: 2.

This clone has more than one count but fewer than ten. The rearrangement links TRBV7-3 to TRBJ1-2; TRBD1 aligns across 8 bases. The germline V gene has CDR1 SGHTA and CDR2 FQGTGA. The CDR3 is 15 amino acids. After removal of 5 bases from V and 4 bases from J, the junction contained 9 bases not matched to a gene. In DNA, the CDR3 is TGTGCCAGCAGCACCAATCCGGGACAGGCCTATGGCTACACCTTC. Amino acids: CASSTNPGQAYGYTF.

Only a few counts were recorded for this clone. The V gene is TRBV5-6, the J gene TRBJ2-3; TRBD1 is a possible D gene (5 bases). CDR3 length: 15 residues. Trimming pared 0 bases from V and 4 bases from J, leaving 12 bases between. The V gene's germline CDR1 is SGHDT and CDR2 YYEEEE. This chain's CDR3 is CASSLGQTASDTQYF. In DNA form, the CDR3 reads TGTGCCAGCAGCTTGGGACAGACGGCCTCAGATACGCAGTATTTT.